The present T cell receptor beta chain was sequenced within a study of identical twins. The study, taken as a whole, reports: There is a chance that invariant MAIT and iNKT cells partially muddied zero-insertion analyses.

The table lists this clonotype with many counts. Its specificity is not known. The CDR3 has 11 residues. Trimming cost V 2 bases and J 5 bases, with 7 bases left between them. CDR1 is SQVTM, CDR2 ANQGSEA, per germline. Unique molecular identifiers were present on the cDNA, and a universal primer site came from template switching. TCRdb re-called the 5' RACE reads through MiXCR, storing one row per CDR3 protein. The table records approximately 670,000 distinct CDR3 sequences, roughly 6% of them present only once. The source material was naive T cells sorted from blood. The J gene is TRBJ2-7, the V gene TRBV29-1; D ambiguous. This clonotype was obtained from a man younger than 30 in good health. Here the CDR3 DNA reads TGCAGCGTTGAAAGTTACGACGAGCAGTACTTC. Residues: CSVESYDEQYF.